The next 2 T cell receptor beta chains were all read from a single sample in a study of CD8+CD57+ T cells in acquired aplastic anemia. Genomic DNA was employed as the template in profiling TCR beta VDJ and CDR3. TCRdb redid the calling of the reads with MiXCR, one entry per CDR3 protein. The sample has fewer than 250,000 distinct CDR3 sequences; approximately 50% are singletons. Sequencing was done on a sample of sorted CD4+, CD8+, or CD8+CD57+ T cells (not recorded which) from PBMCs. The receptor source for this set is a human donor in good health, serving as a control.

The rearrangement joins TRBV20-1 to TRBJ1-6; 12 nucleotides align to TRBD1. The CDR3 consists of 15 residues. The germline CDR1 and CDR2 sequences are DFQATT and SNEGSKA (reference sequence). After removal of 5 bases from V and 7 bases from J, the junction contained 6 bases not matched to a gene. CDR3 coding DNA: TGCAGTGCTGATCCGGGACAGGGGGCCAATTCACCCCTCCACTTT. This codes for CSADPGQGANSPLHF.

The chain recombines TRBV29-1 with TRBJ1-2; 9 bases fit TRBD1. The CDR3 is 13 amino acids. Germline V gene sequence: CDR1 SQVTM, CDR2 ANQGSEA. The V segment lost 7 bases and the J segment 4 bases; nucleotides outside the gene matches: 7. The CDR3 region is CSAGDRDGYGYTF. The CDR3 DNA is TGCAGCGCCGGGGACAGGGATGGCTATGGCTACACCTTC. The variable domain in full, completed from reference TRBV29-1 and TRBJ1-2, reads SAVISQKPSRDICQRGTSLTIQCQVDSQVTMMFWYRQQPGQSLTLIATANQGSEATYESGFVIDKFPISRPNLTFSTLTVSNMSPEDSSIYLCSAGDRDGYGYTFGSGTRLTVV.